A single sample gave rise to the 3 T cell receptor beta chains below, sequenced in a study of blood T cell repertoires in COVID-19. The data were produced by immunoSEQ multiplex PCR, yet TCRdb's version contains in-frame clones alone and is incomplete. The repertoire has 200,000 to 300,000 clones, roughly 86% of them found once; the top ten carry around a tenth. Sequencing used peripheral blood. The receptors originated from a man aged 40-55 years who had recovered from COVID-19.

This chain joins TRBV7-2 and TRBJ2-1, with 9 bases aligning to TRBD2. The CDR3 totals 15 residues. Trimming took 3 bases from V and 1 from J; bases not matched to a gene: 1. CDR1 and CDR2 (germline): SGHTA, FQGNSA. This CDR3 reads CASSLSGGSYNEQFF. For the CDR3, the DNA is TGTGCCAGCAGCTTGAGCGGGGGGTCCTACAATGAGCAGTTCTTC.

This clone has just a few counts. The rearrangement links TRBV27 to TRBJ1-5; 7 bases fit TRBD1. Trimming at V came to 5 bases and at J to 0 bases, leaving 7 bases not matched to a gene. The CDR3 consists of 16 residues. Germline V lookup: CDR1 MNHEY, CDR2 SMNVEV (reference sequence). The chain's CDR3 is CASSPRGQTSNQPQHF. CDR3 coding DNA: TGTGCCAGCAGTCCTAGGGGACAGACTAGCAATCAGCCCCAGCATTTT.

V usage is TRBV5-1 and J usage is TRBJ1-6; D is unclear. CDR1 is SGHRS and CDR2 is YFSETQ in the germline V gene. The ends were cut back, 0 bases at V and 8 bases at J, with 12 bases in the middle. The CDR3 consists of 15 residues. CDR3 nucleotide sequence: TGCGCCAGCAGCTTGGGGGGAGGGTTGCATTCACCCCTCCACTTT. This codes for CASSLGGGLHSPLHF.